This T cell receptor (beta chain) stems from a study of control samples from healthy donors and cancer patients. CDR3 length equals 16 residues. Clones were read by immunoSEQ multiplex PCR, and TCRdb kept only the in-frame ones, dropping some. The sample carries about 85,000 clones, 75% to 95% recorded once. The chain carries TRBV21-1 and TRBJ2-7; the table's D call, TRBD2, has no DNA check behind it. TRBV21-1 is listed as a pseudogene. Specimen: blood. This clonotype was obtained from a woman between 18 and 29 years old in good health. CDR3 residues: CASPIPRTSGGHEQYF. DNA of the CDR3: TGTGCCAGCCCCATACCCAGGACTAGCGGGGGACACGAGCAGTACTTC.